The clone carrying this TCR beta chain was found a few times. The data are from a study of patients and donors after allogeneic stem cell transplantation. V lost 2 bases, J lost 8 bases, and 19 bases lay in between. The CDR3 covers 16 residues. TCRdb passed the RT-PCR reads through MiXCR, listing each CDR3 protein once. The sample contains about a million distinct CDR3 sequences, roughly 18% of which appear only once. The chain has TRBV12-3 or TRBV12-4 and TRBJ2-1; tentatively, D is TRBD1 (5 bases). Material: blood, either unsorted or a sorted T cell fraction (not recorded which). This clonotype was obtained from a human donor who was either an allogeneic HSCT recipient or a stem cell or donor lymphocyte infusion donor (not recorded which). It is not recorded whose cells these are; they may come from a transplant donor. Here the CDR3 reads CASSLLFGQGVDEQFF. CDR3 DNA: TGTGCCAGCAGTTTACTATTTGGGCAGGGTGTAGATGAGCAGTTCTTC.